Included here is one T cell receptor beta chain sequence, with context. The data belong to a study of blood T cell repertoires in COVID-19. The repertoire was sequenced with immunoSEQ multiplex PCR; TCRdb's copy has only in-frame clones and lacks some. In the table there are approximately 350,000 clones, roughly 90% of which are singletons. Trimming left V 4 bases short and J 0 bases short, with 10 bases between. The germline V gene has CDR1 SEHNR and CDR2 FQNEAQ (reference sequence). CDR3 size: 14 residues. The chain links TRBV7-9 to TRBJ2-7, with D perhaps matching TRBD1 (6 bases). The receptor comes from a woman aged 25-40 years with COVID-19, enrolled during active disease. The sequencing input was peripheral blood. In DNA form, the CDR3 reads TGTGCCAGCAGCTCCAGGACAGCCTCCTACGAGCAGTACTTC. Its translation is CASSSRTASYEQYF.